This T cell receptor beta chain was observed in a study of siplizumab effects on memory and regulatory T cells (dated by TCRdb to about 2019). Regarding the study in general: The study examined how the anti-CD2 antibody siplizumab affects alloreactive T-cell subsets in allogeneic mixed lymphocyte reactions built from human PBMCs. Results and caveats for the whole study, not just this receptor: The cumulative frequency of alloreactive sequences traceable to unstimulated CD4+ memory T cells was significantly reduced by siplizumab. Greater diversity appeared to be present in unstimulated naive T cells than in memory T cells, and a substantial contribution to the alloresponse seemed to be made by naive cells. Because sequences at frequencies below about 10^-5 were poorly captured, only a minor fraction of alloreactive clones could be mapped back to unstimulated subsets. No functional confirmation was obtained for the suppressive function of proliferating Tregs from siplizumab cultures. For roughly 80-95% of proliferating CD4+ or CD8+ clones, no naive or memory phenotype could be assigned. In reactions with siplizumab, an average of about 69% of mappable alloreactive CD4+ clones were Treg-derived, compared with around 30% in control reactions.

The protocol used for the library was the immunoSEQ multiplex PCR assay. About 10^5 TCR templates per sample were assayed by the deep sequencing platform. Genomic DNA extracted from sorted T cells was the material used for TCRbeta CDR3 sequencing. In the source study's methods: Clonal analysis of TCRbeta CDR3 data was done in the R programming language. Comparing unstimulated samples against CFSE-low samples taken after the reaction was how alloreactive CD4+ and CD8+ clones were defined. Alloreactive CD4+ clones were assigned to regulatory or non-regulatory origin by matching sequences to sorted unstimulated Treg and non-Treg repertoires. TCRdb re-hosts the immuneACCESS table, in-frame sequences only. Its copies lack some clones; in the studies checked, an unresolved V gene accounts for under half of them, and the cause for the rest is not known. That table furnishes V, J and clone size, whereas the DNA furnished D and trimming. This sample comprises some 100,000 clones, 91% of them detected only once. Roughly 2.7% of the sample goes to the ten largest clones.

V has 7 bases trimmed and J has 6 bases trimmed; junction bases matching no gene number 8. CDR1 is given as ENHRY and CDR2 as SYGVKD, both from the germline V gene. Its CDR3 holds 13 amino acids, cysteine through phenylalanine. Only the CDR3 part of the read is kept: 39 bases, read in frame from the first base. This clone was seen only once. What this receptor recognizes is not known. Base qualities are missing; no much larger clone stands one base away. Sorted unstimulated T cells and proliferating T cells recovered from mixed lymphocyte reactions were subjected to TCRbeta CDR3 sequencing. Fresh whole blood from some ten HLA-typed healthy donors was used as the source from which PBMCs were isolated.

This TCR came from a human donor in good health. Some clones in this sample may be carry-over from other donors' samples. The sequence joins TRBV10-3 to TRBJ2-7; TRBD1 matches 8 bases in the middle. The sequencing sample was made of CD4+ T cells sorted from blood. The CDR3 has the sequence CAINGQGVSEQYF. The sequenced DNA: TGTGCCATCAACGGACAGGGAGTGAGCGAGCAGTACTTC.